This entry lists 14 T cell receptor beta chains sequenced from one sample in a study of response to subunit inactivated influenza vaccine. One entry per CDR3 protein, called by TCRdb with MiXCR from the RT-PCR reads. The table shows roughly 700,000 distinct CDR3 sequences, with about 15% occurring only once. This material consisted of PBMCs from blood, taken 11 to 12 days after vaccination. These receptors all stem from a man aged 50-60 years who received an inactivated influenza vaccine.

The V and J genes are TRBV6-5 and TRBJ2-1, with 9 nucleotides matching TRBD2. J gave up 7 bases and V 4 bases, and 5 bases lay outside the gene matches. Germline loops: CDR1 MNHEY, CDR2 SVGAGI. The length of the CDR3 is 14 residues. This CDR3 reads CASSFSGSSNEQFF. The CDR3 DNA reads as TGTGCCAGCAGTTTTAGCGGGAGTTCGAATGAGCAGTTCTTC.

There are a few counts of this clonotype. The chain links TRBV10-2 to TRBJ2-5, with 9 bases lining up with TRBD2. Looked up from germline, CDR1 is WSHSY and CDR2 is SAAADI. V gave up 0 bases and J gave up 5 bases; unmatched junction bases: 7. The CDR3 contains 16 residues. CDR3 protein: CASSESSLAGTETQYF. As DNA, the CDR3 is TGCGCCAGCAGTGAGTCGAGTCTAGCGGGGACTGAGACCCAGTACTTC.

V usage is TRBV24-1 and J usage is TRBJ1-2; D is unresolved. There are 12 residues in the CDR3. V lost 8 bases and J 0 bases, leaving 6 bases between the germline ends. Germline-derived CDR1 and CDR2 are KGHDR and SFDVKD. The CDR3 DNA follows: TGTGCCACCACGATAGCTAACTATGGCTACACCTTC. Its translation is CATTIANYGYTF.

This clonotype was picked up many times. V and J are TRBV6-2 or TRBV6-3 and TRBJ2-1; TRBD2 matches 8 bases. Trimming took 3 bases from V and 5 from J; bases not matched to a gene: 9. From germline, CDR1 is MNHEY and CDR2 SVGEGT. The CDR3 loop spans 16 amino acids. CDR3 sequence (DNA): TGTGCCAGCAGTTATCCCCAAGCGGGGGTGAACAATGAGCAGTTCTTC. Translation: CASSYPQAGVNNEQFF.

This clonotype was seen ten or more times. The chain carries TRBV6-5 and TRBJ1-1, with D possibly matching TRBD1 (5 bases). This CDR3 comprises 13 residues. Germline loops: CDR1 MNHEY, CDR2 SVGAGI. Deletions cut 3 bases from V and 1 base from J, with 6 bases between. CDR3 amino acids: CASSYTGNTEAFF. In DNA form, the CDR3 reads TGTGCCAGCAGTTATACAGGGAACACTGAAGCTTTCTTT.

The V call is TRBV30, the J call TRBJ1-5, with 7 bases aligning to TRBD1. This CDR3 has 16 amino acids. Trimming removed 0 bases from V and 2 bases from J; junction bases left unmatched: 7. Looked up from germline, CDR1 is GTSNPN and CDR2 is SVGIG (reference sequence). In DNA form, the CDR3 reads TGTGCCTGGAGTGTACGGGGCGGGACAGGCAATCAGCCCCAGCATTTT. Translation gives CAWSVRGGTGNQPQHF.

This clonotype has a handful of counts. The J gene is TRBJ2-1, the V gene TRBV20-1; the match to TRBD2 covers 12 bases. The CDR3 runs 14 residues. Per germline, CDR1 DFQATT and CDR2 SNEGSKA (reference sequence). J lost 9 bases, V lost 3 bases, and 6 bases had no gene match. CDR3 nucleotide sequence: TGCAGTGCTAGTCCTAGCGGGGGGGCCGTTGAGCAGTTCTTC. It codes for CSASPSGGAVEQFF.

This clonotype was counted a few times. The V and J genes are TRBV7-9 and TRBJ1-2, with D perhaps matching TRBD1 (6 bases). The CDR3 runs 15 residues. Per germline, CDR1 SEHNR and CDR2 FQNEAQ (reference sequence). The germline V and J ends were trimmed by 5 bases and 2 bases, with 15 bases remaining between them. This CDR3 reads CASSVPGQTNYGYTF. As DNA, the CDR3 is TGTGCCAGCAGCGTACCGGGACAAACCAACTATGGCTACACCTTC.

This clonotype was seen many times. The rearrangement links TRBV15 to TRBJ2-4; 9 bases agree with TRBD2. This CDR3 comprises 18 residues. CDR1 and CDR2 from the germline V gene are LNHNV and YYDKDF (reference sequence). V was clipped by 2 bases and J by 0 bases; unmatched bases: 8. The CDR3 reads CATSRLAGNLLAKNIQYF. The CDR3 region has the DNA TGTGCCACCAGCAGACTAGCGGGGAATTTACTAGCCAAAAACATTCAGTACTTC.

The chain employs TRBV5-1 and TRBJ2-4; D may be TRBD1 or TRBD2 (6 bases each). The V end was cut by 4 bases, the J end by 1 base, with 18 bases between. This CDR3 region has 17 residues. Germline V CDR1 and CDR2: SGHRS, YFSETQ. The CDR3 here is CASSPVWTGAAKNIQYF. CDR3 DNA sequence: TGCGCCAGCAGCCCCGTTTGGACGGGGGCGGCCAAAAACATTCAGTACTTC.

The table lists this clonotype with a few counts. V gene TRBV6-2 or TRBV6-3 combines with J gene TRBJ2-2; 7 nucleotides align to TRBD2. The CDR3 length is 13 residues. Trimming cost V 10 bases and J 4 bases; bases outside gene matches: 6. Germline V CDR1 and CDR2: MNHEY, SVGEGT. The CDR3 nucleotides are TGTGCCATGAGGCGGGAGTTCACCGGGGAGCTGTTTTTT. Its protein product is CAMRREFTGELFF.

The chain joins TRBV3-1 to TRBJ2-7, with D perhaps TRBD2 (7 bases). The CDR3 has 15 amino acids. Germline CDR1 reads LGHDT; CDR2 reads YNNKEL (reference sequence). V lost 11 bases to trimming and J lost 0 bases, with 20 bases between them. This CDR3 reads CAGPRGARCSYEQYF. CDR3 coding DNA: TGTGCCGGACCACGGGGGGCCCGTTGCTCCTACGAGCAGTACTTC.

The J gene is TRBJ2-5, the V gene TRBV3-1, with D hard to call. Trimming pared 1 base from V and 0 bases from J, leaving 9 bases between. Germline V gives CDR1 LGHDT, CDR2 YNNKEL (reference sequence). The CDR3 totals 15 residues. This chain's CDR3 is CASSQVGTDQETQYF. The CDR3 region has the DNA TGTGCCAGCAGCCAAGTGGGCACAGACCAAGAGACCCAGTACTTC.

This clonotype was seen only once. This chain links TRBV7-2 with TRBJ1-1; the D gene is possibly TRBD1 (5 bases). The CDR3 covers 14 residues. The V and J ends lost 4 bases and 0 bases respectively, with 9 bases between them. Looked up from germline, CDR1 is SGHTA and CDR2 is FQGNSA. The CDR3 region is CASSWGRMNTEAFF. The CDR3 bases are TGTGCCAGCAGCTGGGGACGTATGAACACTGAAGCTTTCTTT.